The next 2 T cell receptor beta chains were all read from a single sample in a study of T cell responses to AZD1222 COVID-19 vaccine. Sequencing was performed with immunoSEQ multiplex PCR; in TCRdb, only in-frame clones are kept and a portion is missing. This repertoire shows under 70,000 clones, around four fifths found once; its top ten account for less than 25%. The input for sequencing was peripheral blood, taken on day 0 of AZD1222 vaccination. The source is an adult in good health.

The chain joins TRBV7-9 to TRBJ2-2; D is uncertain. Per germline, CDR1 SEHNR and CDR2 FQNEAQ (reference sequence). Between the trimmed V and J ends, which lost 8 bases and 4 bases, there was a span of 14 bases. CDR3 length equals 14 residues. CDR3 sequence reads: CASGPAWGTGELFF. The CDR3 DNA reads as TGTGCCAGCGGGCCGGCGTGGGGCACCGGGGAGCTGTTTTTT.

The table lists this clone with a few counts. The rearrangement joins TRBV3-1 (or the pseudogene TRBV3-2) to TRBJ2-5, with TRBD2 as a possible D gene (6 bases). Per the germline V gene, CDR1 is LGHDT and CDR2 is YNNKEL (reference sequence). The V end lost 5 bases, the J end lost 3 bases, and 19 bases lay between the germline ends. The CDR3 covers 16 residues. DNA of the CDR3: TGTGCCAGCAGCAAGGGCTTACTAGCAGCAGAAGAGACCCAGTACTTC. Protein: CASSKGLLAAEETQYF.